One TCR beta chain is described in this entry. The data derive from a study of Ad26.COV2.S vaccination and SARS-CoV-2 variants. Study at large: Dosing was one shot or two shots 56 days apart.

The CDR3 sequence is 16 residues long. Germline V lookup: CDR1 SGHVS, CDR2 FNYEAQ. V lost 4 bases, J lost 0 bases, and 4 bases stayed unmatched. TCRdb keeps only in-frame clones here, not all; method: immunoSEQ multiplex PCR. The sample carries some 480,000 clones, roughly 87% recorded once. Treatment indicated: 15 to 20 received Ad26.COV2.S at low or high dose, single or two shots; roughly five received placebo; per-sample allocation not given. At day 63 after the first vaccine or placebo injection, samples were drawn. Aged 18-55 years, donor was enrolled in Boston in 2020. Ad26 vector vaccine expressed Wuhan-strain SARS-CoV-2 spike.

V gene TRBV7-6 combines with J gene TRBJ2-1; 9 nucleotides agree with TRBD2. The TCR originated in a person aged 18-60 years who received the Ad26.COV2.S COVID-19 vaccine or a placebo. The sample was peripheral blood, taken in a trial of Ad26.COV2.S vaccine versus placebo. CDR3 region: CASSSLSGSSYNEQFF. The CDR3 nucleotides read TGTGCCAGCAGCTCTCTTAGCGGGAGCTCCTACAATGAGCAGTTCTTC.